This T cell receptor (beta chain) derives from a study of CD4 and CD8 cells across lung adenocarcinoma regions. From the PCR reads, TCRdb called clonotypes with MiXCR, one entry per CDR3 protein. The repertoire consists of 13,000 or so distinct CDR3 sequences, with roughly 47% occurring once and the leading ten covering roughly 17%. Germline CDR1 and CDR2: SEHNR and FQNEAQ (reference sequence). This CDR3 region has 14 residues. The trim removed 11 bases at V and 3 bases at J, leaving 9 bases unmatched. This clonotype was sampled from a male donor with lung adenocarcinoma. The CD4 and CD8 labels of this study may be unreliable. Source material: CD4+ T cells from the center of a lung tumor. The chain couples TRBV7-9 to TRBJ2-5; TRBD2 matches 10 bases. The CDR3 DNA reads TGTGCCGTCTCTAGCGGGAGAGCAAAAGAGACCCAGTACTTC. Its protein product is CAVSSGRAKETQYF.